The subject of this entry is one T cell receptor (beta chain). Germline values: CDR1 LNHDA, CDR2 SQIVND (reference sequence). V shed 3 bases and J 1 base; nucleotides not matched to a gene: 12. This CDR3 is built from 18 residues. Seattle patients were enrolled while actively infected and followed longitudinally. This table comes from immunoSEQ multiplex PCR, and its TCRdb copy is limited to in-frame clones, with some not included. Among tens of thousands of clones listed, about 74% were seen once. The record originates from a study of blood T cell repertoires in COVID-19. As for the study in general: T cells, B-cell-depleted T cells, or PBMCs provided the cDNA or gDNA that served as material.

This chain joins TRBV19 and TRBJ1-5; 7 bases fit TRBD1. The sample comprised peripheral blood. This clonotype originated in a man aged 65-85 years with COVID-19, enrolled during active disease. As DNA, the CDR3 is TGTGCCAGTAGTATTTCCGGACAGGTAGGTTTGAGCAATCAGCCCCAGCATTTT. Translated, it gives CASSISGQVGLSNQPQHF.